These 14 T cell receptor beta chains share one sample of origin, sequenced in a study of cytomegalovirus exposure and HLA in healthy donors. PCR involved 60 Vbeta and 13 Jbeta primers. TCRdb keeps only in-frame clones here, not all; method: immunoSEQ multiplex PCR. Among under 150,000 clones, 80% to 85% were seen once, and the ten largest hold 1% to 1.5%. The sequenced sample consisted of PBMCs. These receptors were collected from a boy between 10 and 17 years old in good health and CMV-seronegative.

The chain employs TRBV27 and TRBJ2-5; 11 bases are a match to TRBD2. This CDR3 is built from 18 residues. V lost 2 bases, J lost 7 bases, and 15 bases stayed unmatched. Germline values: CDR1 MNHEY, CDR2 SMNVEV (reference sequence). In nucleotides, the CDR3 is TGTGCCAGCAGTTTAGAGGGGGTAGCGGGAGGGCCGTACGGGACCCAGTACTTC. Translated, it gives CASSLEGVAGGPYGTQYF.

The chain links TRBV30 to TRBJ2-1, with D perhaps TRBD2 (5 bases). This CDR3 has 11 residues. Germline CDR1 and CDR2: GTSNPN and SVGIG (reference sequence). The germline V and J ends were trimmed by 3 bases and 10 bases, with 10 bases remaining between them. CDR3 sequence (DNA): TGTGCCTGGAGCGAGCGGTGGGAGCAGTTCTTC. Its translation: CAWSERWEQFF.

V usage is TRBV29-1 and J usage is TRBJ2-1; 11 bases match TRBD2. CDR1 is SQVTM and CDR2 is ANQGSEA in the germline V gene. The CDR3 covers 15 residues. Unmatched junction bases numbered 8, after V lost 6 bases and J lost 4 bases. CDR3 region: CSVDISGREYNEQFF. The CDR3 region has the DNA TGCAGCGTGGATATTAGCGGGAGGGAATACAATGAGCAGTTCTTC.

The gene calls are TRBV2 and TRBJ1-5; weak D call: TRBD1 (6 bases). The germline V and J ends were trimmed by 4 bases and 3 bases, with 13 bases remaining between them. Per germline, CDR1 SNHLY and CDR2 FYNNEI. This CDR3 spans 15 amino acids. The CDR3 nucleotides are TGTGCCAGCAGTGTTGGGCAGGGGCACAATCAGCCCCAGCATTTT. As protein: CASSVGQGHNQPQHF. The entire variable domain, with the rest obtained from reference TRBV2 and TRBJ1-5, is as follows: EPEVTQTPSHQVTQMGQEVILRCVPISNHLYFYWYRQILGQKVEFLVSFYNNEISEKSEIFDDQFSVERPDGSNFTLKIRSTKLEDSAMYFCASSVGQGHNQPQHFGDGTRLSIL.

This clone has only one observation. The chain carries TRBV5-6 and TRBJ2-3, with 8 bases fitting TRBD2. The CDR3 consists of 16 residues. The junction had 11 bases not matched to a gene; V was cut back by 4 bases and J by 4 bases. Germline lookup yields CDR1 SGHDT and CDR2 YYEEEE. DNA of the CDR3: TGTGCCAGCAGCCCCACGACGGGAGGGCCCCCAGATACGCAGTATTTT. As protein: CASSPTTGGPPDTQYF. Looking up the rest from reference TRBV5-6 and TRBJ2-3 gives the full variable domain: DAGVTQSPTHLIKTRGQQVTLRCSPKSGHDTVSWYQQALGQGPQFIFQYYEEEERQRGNFPDRFSGHQFPNYSSELNVNALLLGDSALYLCASSPTTGGPPDTQYFGPGTRLTVL.

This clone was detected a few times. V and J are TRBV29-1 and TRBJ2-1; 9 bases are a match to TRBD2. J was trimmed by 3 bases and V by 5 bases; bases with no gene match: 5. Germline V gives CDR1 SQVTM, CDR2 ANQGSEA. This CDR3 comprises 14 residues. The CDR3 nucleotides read TGCAGCGTTATAGCGGGAGTAAACTACAATGAGCAGTTCTTC. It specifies CSVIAGVNYNEQFF.

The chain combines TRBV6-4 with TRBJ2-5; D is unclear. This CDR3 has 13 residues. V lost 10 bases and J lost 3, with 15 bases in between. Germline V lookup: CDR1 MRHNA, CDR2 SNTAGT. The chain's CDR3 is CATRWLEKETQYF. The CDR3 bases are TGTGCCACTCGGTGGCTAGAAAAAGAGACCCAGTACTTC.

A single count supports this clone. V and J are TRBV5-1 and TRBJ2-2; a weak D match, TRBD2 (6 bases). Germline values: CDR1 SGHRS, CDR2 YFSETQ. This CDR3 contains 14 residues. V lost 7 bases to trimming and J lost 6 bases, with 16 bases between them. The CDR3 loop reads CASAPGDGPGELFF. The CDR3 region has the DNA TGCGCCAGCGCCCCGGGAGATGGTCCCGGGGAGCTGTTTTTT.

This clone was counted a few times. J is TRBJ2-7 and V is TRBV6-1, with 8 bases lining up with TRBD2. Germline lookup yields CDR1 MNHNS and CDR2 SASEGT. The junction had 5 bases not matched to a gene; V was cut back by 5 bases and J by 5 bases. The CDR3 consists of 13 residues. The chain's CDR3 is CASSPRGGHEQYF. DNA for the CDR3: TGTGCCAGCAGTCCCCGGGGGGGGCACGAGCAGTACTTC.

The CDR3 bases are TGTGCCAGCAGTGAATCCCGGGGCACAGATACGCAGTATTTT. This translates into CASSESRGTDTQYF. The gene calls are TRBV2 and TRBJ2-3; D unclear. The CDR3 covers 14 residues. Trimming took off 2 bases at V and 1 base at J, with 7 bases between the two ends. CDR1 and CDR2 (germline): SNHLY, FYNNEI.

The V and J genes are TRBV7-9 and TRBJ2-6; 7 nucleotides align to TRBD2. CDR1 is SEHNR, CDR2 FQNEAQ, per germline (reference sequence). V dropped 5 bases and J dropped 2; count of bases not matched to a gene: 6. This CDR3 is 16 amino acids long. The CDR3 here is CASSTREGTGANVLTF. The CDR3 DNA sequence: TGTGCCAGCAGCACTAGGGAGGGTACTGGGGCCAACGTCCTGACTTTC.

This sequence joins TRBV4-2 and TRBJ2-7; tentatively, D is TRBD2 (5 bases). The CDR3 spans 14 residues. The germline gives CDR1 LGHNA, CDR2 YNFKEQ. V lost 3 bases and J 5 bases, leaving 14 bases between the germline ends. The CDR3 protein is CASSHPIPGDEQYF. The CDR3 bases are TGTGCCAGCAGCCACCCGATTCCCGGGGACGAGCAGTACTTC.

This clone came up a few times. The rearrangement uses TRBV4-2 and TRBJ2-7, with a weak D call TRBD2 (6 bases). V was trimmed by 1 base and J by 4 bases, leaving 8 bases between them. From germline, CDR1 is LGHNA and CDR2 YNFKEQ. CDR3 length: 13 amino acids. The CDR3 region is CASSQGREYEQYF. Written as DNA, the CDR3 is TGTGCCAGCAGCCAAGGGCGGGAATACGAGCAGTACTTC.

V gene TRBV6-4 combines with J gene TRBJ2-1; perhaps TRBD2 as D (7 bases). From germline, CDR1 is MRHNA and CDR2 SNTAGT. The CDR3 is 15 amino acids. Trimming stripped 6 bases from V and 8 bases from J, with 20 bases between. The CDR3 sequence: CASSSEGGGAHEQFF. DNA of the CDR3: TGTGCCAGCAGCTCCGAGGGGGGGGGAGCCCATGAGCAGTTCTTC.